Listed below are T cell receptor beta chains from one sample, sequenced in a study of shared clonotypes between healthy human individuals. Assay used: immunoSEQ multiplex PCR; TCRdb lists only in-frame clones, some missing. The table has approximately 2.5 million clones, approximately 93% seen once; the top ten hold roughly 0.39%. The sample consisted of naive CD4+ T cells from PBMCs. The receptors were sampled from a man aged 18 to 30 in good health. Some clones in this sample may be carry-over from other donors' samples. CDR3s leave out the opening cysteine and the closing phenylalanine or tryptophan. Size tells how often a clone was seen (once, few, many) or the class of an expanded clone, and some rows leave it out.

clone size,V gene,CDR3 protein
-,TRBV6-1,ASSEMSKVEQF
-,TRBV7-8,ASSYLRTGIYGYT
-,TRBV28,ASSFAGLAGVETQY
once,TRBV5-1,ASGREAQDEKLF
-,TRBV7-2,ASSFSPRTGGAGGQY
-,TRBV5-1,ASSLGRLLGDTQY
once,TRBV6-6,ASSLLLGLSPQH
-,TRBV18,ASSPMGTTPNSPLH
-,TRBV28,ASSRIGQY
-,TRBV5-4,ASSLGGTGSYEQY
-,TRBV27,ASSKREGRGDTQY
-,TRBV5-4,ASSLTVAGVRKDTQY
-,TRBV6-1,ASRTGTGGSGEQY
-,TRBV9,ASSVMGLTNEKLF
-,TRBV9,ASSVGPSGRYLGETQY
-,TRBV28,ASRLASYEQY
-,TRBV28,ASTSGQGASGYT